This TCR beta chain was identified during a study of control samples from healthy donors and cancer patients. The CDR3 has 14 residues. After removal of 2 bases from V and 5 bases from J, the junction contained 4 bases not matched to a gene. The germline gives CDR1 MNHEY, CDR2 SVGAGI. Assay used: immunoSEQ multiplex PCR; TCRdb lists only in-frame clones, some missing. In the table there are fewer than 120,000 clones, roughly 90% of which are singletons. The rearrangement joins TRBV6-5 to TRBJ2-5; 8 nucleotides match TRBD1. The sample was PBMCs. The TCR sequence derives from a woman between 55 and 75 years old with lung cancer. The CDR3 region has the DNA TGTGCCAGCAGTTACGGGACAGGCGGTGAGACCCAGTACTTC. As protein: CASSYGTGGETQYF.